The 10 T cell receptor beta chains below were found in one sample sequenced in a study of human T cells and chemical hapten exposure. Documented time point: patch test 2, 6 weeks after DPC sensitization. The treatment is: therapeutic diphenylcyclopropenone sensitization with weekly scalp DPC. TCRdb re-analysed the RACE reads in MiXCR, keeping a single row per CDR3 protein. The table has about 350,000 distinct CDR3 sequences, about 6% seen once. Source: whole blood, taken in connection with sensitization to the hapten diphenylcyclopropenone (DPC). The receptors stem from a woman between 18 and 29 years old with alopecia areata. Some clones in this sample may be carry-over from other donors' samples.

V and J are TRBV6-2 or TRBV6-3 and TRBJ1-1, with D perhaps TRBD1 (5 bases). Per the germline V gene, CDR1 is MNHEY and CDR2 is SVGEGT. The CDR3 extends over 12 amino acids. V dropped 6 bases and J dropped 6 bases, with 11 bases sitting between them. CDR3 DNA: TGTGCCAGCAGCCAACAGGTTCCTGAAGCTTTCTTT. Its translation is CASSQQVPEAFF.

The V and J genes are TRBV15 and TRBJ1-1; 9 nucleotides agree with TRBD1. The V segment lost 0 bases and the J segment 1 base; nucleotides outside the gene matches: 12. CDR1 is LNHNV, CDR2 YYDKDF, per germline (reference sequence). CDR3 length equals 19 residues. Here the CDR3 DNA reads TGTGCCACCAGCAGAGATGGTAGGGGACAGGGACTTAGGAACACTGAAGCTTTCTTT. It specifies CATSRDGRGQGLRNTEAFF.

This clonotype was detected ten times or more. The chain carries TRBV4-3 and TRBJ1-2; 7 bases match TRBD1. The CDR3 covers 17 residues. V shed 0 bases and J 8 bases; nucleotides not matched to a gene: 15. CDR1 LGHNA and CDR2 YSLEER come from the germline V gene. In nucleotides, the CDR3 is TGCGCCAGCAGCCAAGACCACCCATCGAACAGGGGAAAGGGCTACACCTTC. Its protein product is CASSQDHPSNRGKGYTF.

This clonotype was seen repeatedly, ten times or more. CDR3 DNA sequence: TGTGCCACTTCCATGGAGGGCAATCAGCCCCAGCATTTT. The encoded protein is CATSMEGNQPQHF. The chain couples TRBV7-2 to TRBJ1-5; no clear D. Germline V gene sequence: CDR1 SGHTA, CDR2 FQGNSA. Trimming pared 10 bases from V and 2 bases from J, leaving 12 bases between. The CDR3 has 13 residues.

Of note for this clonotype: Just one base apart from a much larger clone, this may be a read error. V usage is TRBV6-2 or TRBV6-3 and J usage is TRBJ2-7; 13 nucleotides agree with TRBD2. Matching the DNA end better, TRBJ2-1 makes the J call doubtful. Germline V gene lookup returns CDR1 MNHEY and CDR2 SVGEGT. The CDR3 runs to 20 residues. The CDR3 nucleotides read TGTGCCAGCAGACATCGACTAGCGGGGGGCCGTTTCCCGACGGGGTTCGAGCAGTTCTTC. Translating gives CASRHRLAGGRFPTGFEQFF.

In this sample, this clonotype turned up many times. The gene calls are TRBV5-4 and TRBJ1-1; D possibly corresponds to TRBD1 (5 bases). The germline V and J ends were trimmed by 0 bases and 5 bases, with 11 bases remaining between them. The germline V gene has CDR1 SGHNT and CDR2 YYREEE (reference sequence). CDR3 length: 14 residues. The DNA of the CDR3 is TGTGCCAGCAGCTTGGTAATCGCAGGGACTGAAGCTTTCTTT. It encodes CASSLVIAGTEAFF.

This clonotype was detected ten times or more. The chain employs TRBV4-3 and TRBJ1-1; D ambiguous. The V and J ends lost 0 bases and 5 bases respectively, with 10 bases between them. The CDR3 contains 14 residues. Germline CDR1 and CDR2: LGHNA and YSLEER. For the CDR3, the DNA is TGCGCCAGCAGCCAAGATAGAGGGAATACTGAAGCTTTCTTT. Translating gives CASSQDRGNTEAFF.

This clonotype was detected ten times or more. The J gene is TRBJ1-2, the V gene TRBV12-3 or TRBV12-4, with D uncertain. Trimming left V 10 bases short and J 0 bases short, with 12 bases between. CDR3 length: 13 amino acids. CDR3 amino acids: CATQPEANYGYTF. DNA of the CDR3: TGTGCCACTCAGCCCGAGGCTAACTATGGCTACACCTTC.

This clonotype was detected ten times or more. The rearrangement joins TRBV4-3 to TRBJ1-5, with D perhaps TRBD1 (5 bases). The CDR3 is made up of 15 amino acids. Per the germline V gene, CDR1 is LGHNA and CDR2 is YSLEER. V lost 0 bases, J lost 4 bases, and 10 bases lay in between. The CDR3 reads CASSQDWGGNQPQHF. For the CDR3, the DNA is TGCGCCAGCAGCCAAGATTGGGGGGGTAATCAGCCCCAGCATTTT.

This clonotype has more than one count but fewer than ten. This chain uses TRBV7-9 with TRBJ1-2, with D tentatively TRBD1 (5 bases). The CDR3 runs to 15 residues. CDR1 is SEHNR, CDR2 FQNEAQ, per germline (reference sequence). V gave up 1 base and J gave up 6 bases, with 15 bases separating them. CDR3 sequence: CASSLVGTGGDGYTF. The CDR3 nucleotides are TGTGCCAGCAGCTTAGTAGGGACTGGAGGAGATGGCTACACCTTC. The whole variable domain, filled in from reference TRBV7-9 and TRBJ1-2, reads DTGVSQNPRHKITKRGQNVTFRCDPISEHNRLYWYRQTLGQGPEFLTYFQNEAQLEKSRLLSDRFSAERPKGSFSTLEIQRTEQGDSAMYLCASSLVGTGGDGYTFGSGTRLTVV.